This T cell receptor (beta chain) appears in the sequencing data of a study of PD-1 blockade in classical Hodgkin lymphoma (TCRdb year 2020). Regarding the study in general: Nivolumab dosing was 3 mg/kg intravenously every 2 weeks, continuing until either disease progression or unacceptable toxicity. The study used TCR beta sequencing and CyTOF to define a peripheral blood immune signature of response to PD-1 blockade in classical Hodgkin lymphoma.

Genomic DNA was extracted with the Qiagen DNeasy kit from unsorted PBMCs and from negatively selected CD4+ and CD8+ fractions. TCR beta CDR3 regions were subjected to amplification by immunoSEQ multiplex PCR with primers that anneal to V and J segments. A synthetic immune receptor repertoire was used to minimize amplification bias, and remaining bias was computationally removed after sequencing. The source study handled its data this way. Custom Python scripts were used to quantify repertoire diversity as the Shannon entropy index. Unsorted, CD4+ and CD8+ repertoires were examined separately, except in combined analyses, for which CD4+ and CD8+ sequences were merged in silico. A clone counted as expanded when the clone's frequency after treatment rose at least 2-fold relative to C1D1, and clones undetected at baseline were given a pseudocount of 0.5. Singleton clones were defined as clones with 0 or 1 copy at C1D1, and non-singleton clones were defined as clones with 2 or more copies. Clones expanded in unsorted samples were labelled as CD4+, CD8+ or unknown by matching protein sequences in sorted samples from the same patient. Wilcoxon tests on paired samples were used to test changes in diversity from C1D1 to C4D1. TCRdb took over this immuneACCESS table, retaining in-frame rearrangements with V and J assigned. Such tables are incomplete; in checked studies, under half of the missing clones stem from an unresolved V gene, and the remainder is unexplained. For V, J and clone size, that table is used; D and trimming come from the DNA. The sample includes thousands of clones, with around 87% observed a single time. The ten largest clones add up to more than 25% of the sample.

Overall study outcomes, separate from this receptor: Lower diversity was seen in patients whose nivolumab began less than 1 year after ASCT, and these patients were left out of later analyses so that immune reconstitution would not confound the results. The study was restricted to a single clinical trial cohort, and the causes of repertoire differences, possibly disease activity or prior therapy, were left undefined. Baseline TCR diversity was reported as lower in newly diagnosed patients than in healthy donors, and lower still in relapsed/refractory patients. Baseline diversity similar to that of newly diagnosed patients was observed in trial patients achieving complete response, whereas significantly lower diversity was observed in partial responders and progressors. A significant rise by C4D1 was seen in CD4+ but not CD8+ TCR diversity (p=0.0027 vs p=0.16), with the rise being most apparent in complete responders (p=0.02).

According to the study, the label for this sample's time point signals: cycle 1 day 1 (C1D1), immediately before nivolumab initiation. Every trial patient had relapsed following autologous stem cell transplantation, and prior brentuximab vedotin exposure was what differed among cohorts A, B and C. CD4+ T cells were purified from thawed PBMCs by magnetic negative selection with a Miltenyi CD4+ T cell isolation kit. The trial cohort comprised more than 55 patients with relapsed/refractory classical Hodgkin lymphoma whose best overall responses were complete response, partial response or progressive disease. In the multi-cohort phase II CheckMate 205 trial, trial patients received single-agent nivolumab. An independent review committee assessed best overall response using the 2007 International Working Group response criteria. Trial PBMCs were collected immediately before nivolumab initiation (C1D1) and during therapy at cycle 2 day 1 and cycle 4 day 1. Peripheral blood was collected in 8 mL Vacutainer Cell Preparation Tubes, from which PBMCs were isolated by centrifugation and then cryopreserved. Purified CD4+ and CD8+ fractions were prepared only for cases where an additional PBMC sample was available. Magnetically labelled cells were removed on LS columns in a quadroMACS separator, and the flow-through was retained as the purified fraction.

For this clone: The antigen this receptor binds is unknown. No much larger clonotype is one base removed from it; base qualities were not supplied.

At the junction V is shortened by 8 bases and J by 0 bases; bases outside the gene matches: 10. The CDR3 runs 16 residues from the cysteine to the phenylalanine. Here the CDR3 DNA is all that survives: 48 bases in frame from base 1. CDR1 and CDR2, looked up from the germline V gene, are MDHEN and SYDVKM. Sample: CD4+ T cells from blood, taken at baseline. Rearrangement joined TRBV28 to TRBJ2-3; 8 middle bases align to TRBD1. The clonotype originates from a human donor with classical Hodgkin lymphoma. The nucleotide sequence is given as TGTGCCAGCTGCCAGGGGGCCTGGGGGAGCACAGATACGCAGTATTTT. Translated, this is CASCQGAWGSTDTQYF.